One sample yielded the 23 T cell receptor beta chains listed below, sequenced in a study of post-analysis software for immune sequencing data. Their antigens are not known. Prepared libraries of TCR beta cDNA carried unique molecular identifiers. TCRdb independently ran MiXCR on the PCR reads; one entry per CDR3 protein. The data hold over 150,000 distinct CDR3 sequences, with 30% observed a single time. Study outcomes and limitations: In patients, TRBV5-6, TRBV5-1 and TRBV20-1 belonged to roughly 5 TRBV segments found more frequently than in controls.

Sequencing was carried out using blood. The receptors derive from a girl aged 5 to 17 with multiple sclerosis.

This clonotype was observed at least ten times. The gene calls are TRBV29-1 and TRBJ1-1; D perhaps matches TRBD1 (6 bases). The V and J ends lost 5 bases and 1 base respectively, with 11 bases between them. CDR1 and CDR2 (germline): SQVTM, ANQGSEA. The CDR3 extends over 13 amino acids. DNA for the CDR3: TGCAGCGTTCTCGGACAGAAGAACACTGAAGCTTTCTTT. This encodes CSVLGQKNTEAFF.

There are a few counts of this clonotype. The J gene is TRBJ1-2, the V gene TRBV4-1; D is possibly TRBD1 (6 bases). The germline V and J ends were trimmed by 3 bases and 2 bases, with 13 bases remaining between them. Per the germline V gene, CDR1 is MGHRA and CDR2 is YSYEKL. The CDR3 contains 15 residues. CDR3 sequence reads: CASSQTSRGNYGYTF. The DNA of the CDR3 is TGCGCCAGCAGCCAGACGTCGAGGGGGAACTATGGCTACACCTTC.

A word on this clonotype: A much larger clone sits a single nucleotide away, making a read error possible. J is TRBJ2-7 and V is TRBV12-3 or TRBV12-4; TRBD1 aligns across 7 bases. J lost 4 bases, V lost 7 bases, and 7 bases had no gene match. The CDR3 totals 13 residues. The CDR3 here is CASTRDSCYEQYF. The DNA for the CDR3 is TGTGCCAGCACTCGGGACAGTTGTTACGAGCAGTACTTC.

CDR3 DNA sequence: TGTGCCAGCAGTGACTTTCGCGGGTACACAGATACGCAGTATTTT. Its translation is CASSDFRGYTDTQYF. This chain uses TRBV2 with TRBJ2-3; the D gene is possibly TRBD2 (5 bases). Between the trimmed V and J ends, which lost 3 bases and 2 bases, there was a span of 12 bases. The CDR3 has 15 residues. Germline V gene sequence: CDR1 SNHLY, CDR2 FYNNEI.

This chain links TRBV28 with TRBJ2-5, with a possible D match to TRBD2 (6 bases). Trimming took 5 bases from V and 4 from J, leaving 14 bases between them. CDR1 is MDHEN and CDR2 is SYDVKM in the germline V gene. This CDR3 has 14 amino acids. The CDR3 nucleotides read TGTGCCAGCAGTCCGCGGGACTTTCCAGAGACCCAGTACTTC. Its translation is CASSPRDFPETQYF.

This clonotype was detected once. A read error is possible here, since a much larger clone lies one base away. This chain uses TRBV9 with TRBJ2-1; maybe TRBD2 (5 bases). There are 15 residues in the CDR3. Germline V gene data show CDR1 as SGDLS and CDR2 as YYNGEE. This CDR3 is CASSVSASSDNEQFF. CDR3 sequence (DNA): TGTGCCAGCAGCGTAAGTGCTAGCTCCGACAATGAGCAGTTCTTC.

This clonotype was recorded a few times. The chain employs TRBV5-1 and TRBJ2-2; TRBD2 matches at 7 bases. In germline, CDR1 is SGHRS, CDR2 YFSETQ. The CDR3 has 19 residues. Trimming removed 4 bases from V and 0 bases from J; junction bases left unmatched: 15. The CDR3: CASSPTRGGSNTNTGELFF. CDR3 coding DNA: TGCGCCAGCAGCCCGACGAGGGGCGGGAGCAATACGAACACCGGGGAGCTGTTTTTT.

This clonotype came up a few times. This rearrangement joins TRBV18 to TRBJ2-1; D might be TRBD1 (6 bases). V lost 3 bases to trimming and J lost 5 bases, with 11 bases between them. Germline assignment: CDR1 KGHSH and CDR2 LQKENI. This CDR3 spans 14 amino acids. In nucleotides, the CDR3 is TGTGCCAGCTCACCCCAGGGGAATCACAATGAGCAGTTCTTC. Translation: CASSPQGNHNEQFF.

About this clonotype itself: A much larger clone differs from this one at a single base, so this may be a read error. V usage is TRBV29-1 and J usage is TRBJ2-1; TRBD2 matches at 8 bases. CDR1 SQVTM and CDR2 ANQGSEA come from the germline V gene. The CDR3 covers 16 residues. The V gene end was trimmed by 0 bases and the J gene end by 2 bases; junction bases not matched to a gene: 6. The CDR3, as DNA: TGCAGCGTTGAAGATCAGGGTAGCGGGACCTACAATGAGCAGTTCTTC. Translation: CSVEDQGSGTYNEQFF.

This clonotype was seen more than once but under ten times. The V and J genes are TRBV5-1 and TRBJ2-1; maybe TRBD2 (6 bases). V was shortened by 0 bases and J by 4 bases, with 11 bases between the two germline ends. The CDR3 sequence is 15 residues long. The germline V gene has CDR1 SGHRS and CDR2 YFSETQ. DNA of the CDR3: TGCGCCAGCAGCTTGGCCGGGGGAGAGTACAATGAGCAGTTCTTC. Protein product: CASSLAGGEYNEQFF.

In its sample, this clonotype was seen many times. The chain joins TRBV18 to TRBJ2-4; D unclear. There are 13 residues in the CDR3. Germline V gene data show CDR1 as KGHSH and CDR2 as LQKENI. V was pared by 2 bases and J by 8 bases, with 10 bases between. The CDR3, as DNA: TGTGCCAGCTCACCAGGGCTACGGGACATTCAGTACTTC. Translated, it gives CASSPGLRDIQYF.

The rearrangement links TRBV7-2 to TRBJ2-3; D possibly uses TRBD1 or TRBD2 (7 bases each). Trimming pared 5 bases from V and 2 bases from J, leaving 14 bases between. Per germline, CDR1 SGHTA and CDR2 FQGNSA. The CDR3 is 15 residues long. The DNA for the CDR3 is TGTGCCAGCAGCGCAGGGGGGGCGCACACAGATACGCAGTATTTT. Translated, it gives CASSAGGAHTDTQYF.

This clonotype was detected only once. A junction boundary mismatches the germline segment, possibly from a read error. V usage is TRBV7-7 and J usage is TRBJ2-1; 8 bases match TRBD1. Germline lookup yields CDR1 SSHAT and CDR2 FNYEAQ (reference sequence). The CDR3 is 15 residues long. CDR3 DNA sequence: TGTGCTAGCAGCCAGACAGGGGATTCCTACAATGAGCGGTTCTTC. Translation gives CASSQTGDSYNERFF. Together with reference TRBV7-7 and TRBJ2-1, the CDR3 gives the full variable domain: GAGVSQSPRYKVTKRGQDVTLRCDPISSHATLYWYQQALGQGPEFLTYFNYEAQPDKSGLPSDRFSAERPEGSISTLTIQRTEQRDSAMYRCASSQTGDSYNERFFGPGTRLTVL.

The chain is built from TRBV5-6 and TRBJ2-5; D not resolved. V was cut by 2 bases and J by 2 bases, with 7 bases left in between. The germline V gene has CDR1 SGHDT and CDR2 YYEEEE. CDR3 length: 13 residues. CDR3 loop: CASSFTVQETQYF. CDR3 DNA: TGTGCCAGCAGCTTCACTGTACAAGAGACCCAGTACTTC.

This clonotype showed up just once. V is TRBV6-1 and J is TRBJ2-7; 7 nucleotides match TRBD1. V was pared by 7 bases and J by 3 bases, with 12 bases of the junction left unmatched. CDR1 and CDR2 (germline): MNHNS, SASEGT. This CDR3 spans 15 amino acids. The CDR3 reads CASIPRRGGNYEQYF. CDR3 bases: TGTGCCAGCATTCCCCGGAGAGGGGGCAACTACGAGCAGTACTTC.

This clonotype was recorded a few times. The CDR3 reads CAALGRLQSFF. CDR3 DNA: TGTGCCGCCTTGGGACGTTTGCAGTCTTTCTTT. The J gene is TRBJ1-1, the V gene TRBV30; maybe TRBD1 (5 bases). CDR1 and CDR2 from the germline V gene are GTSNPN and SVGIG (reference sequence). V was cut by 8 bases and J by 12 bases, with 19 bases left in between. CDR3 size: 11 residues. The complete variable domain, with remaining parts taken from reference TRBV30 and TRBJ1-1, reads SQTIHQWPATLVQPVGSPLSLECTVEGTSNPNLYWYRQAAGRGLQLLFYSVGIGQISSEVPQNLSASRPQDRQFILSSKKLLLSDSGFYLCAALGRLQSFFGQGTRLTVV.

This chain connects TRBV6-1 to TRBJ1-2, with a weak D call TRBD1 (6 bases). CDR1 is MNHNS, CDR2 SASEGT, per germline. This CDR3 is 13 amino acids long. V was cut by 8 bases and J by 5 bases, with 15 bases left in between. The CDR3 loop reads CASWGASVYGYTF. DNA of the CDR3: TGTGCCAGCTGGGGGGCAAGTGTTTATGGCTACACCTTC.

A note on this clonotype: At one boundary the junction diverges from the germline segment, which might be a read error. This chain uses TRBV6-5 with TRBJ2-3; no definite D call. This CDR3 is 14 amino acids long. CDR1 is MNHEY and CDR2 is SVGAGI in the germline V gene. CDR3 DNA: TGTGCCAGCAGTTACTCGACGGCGAAAGATATGCAGTATTTT. Protein: CASSYSTAKDMQYF.

This clonotype was counted many times. The rearrangement links TRBV29-1 to TRBJ2-5, with a possible D match to TRBD1 (5 bases). CDR1 and CDR2 (germline): SQVTM, ANQGSEA. V was pared by 0 bases and J by 3 bases, with 23 bases between. CDR3 length: 18 amino acids. The chain's CDR3 is CSVEDPGSGRGAEETQYF. Here the CDR3 DNA reads TGCAGCGTTGAAGATCCCGGCTCGGGTAGGGGTGCGGAAGAGACCCAGTACTTC.

This clonotype was seen many times. The CDR3 region has the DNA TGCAGTGCTGGACGTGGGAAGGACGAGCAGTACTTC. It codes for CSAGRGKDEQYF. The chain recombines TRBV20-1 with TRBJ2-7, with D unresolved. The CDR3 has 12 amino acids. Per the germline V gene, CDR1 is DFQATT and CDR2 is SNEGSKA (reference sequence). V dropped 5 bases and J dropped 5 bases, with 13 bases sitting between them.

The genes are TRBV15 and TRBJ1-4, with D tentatively TRBD1 (5 bases). The germline V gene encodes CDR1 LNHNV and CDR2 YYDKDF (reference sequence). V lost 1 base and J lost 4, with 10 bases in between. The CDR3 consists of 15 residues. The CDR3 reads CATSRGGYGNEKLFF. The DNA for the CDR3 is TGTGCCACCAGCAGAGGGGGGTATGGTAATGAAAAACTGTTTTTT. Based on the CDR3 plus reference TRBV15 and TRBJ1-4, the full variable domain is DAMVIQNPRYQVTQFGKPVTLSCSQTLNHNVMYWYQQKSSQAPKLLFHYYDKDFNNEADTPDNFQSRRPNTSFCFLDIRSPGLGDTAMYLCATSRGGYGNEKLFFGSGTQLSVL.

Comments on this clonotype: The junction departs from germline at one end; a sequencing error may be responsible. This sequence joins TRBV28 and TRBJ1-2; D remains unclear. The CDR3 covers 13 residues. CDR1 is MDHEN, CDR2 SYDVKM, per germline. The CDR3 reads CASRLWQPVGYTF. CDR3 DNA: TGTGCCAGCAGGTTATGGCAGCCAGTTGGCTACACCTTC.

The chain has TRBV5-1 and TRBJ2-7; 7 positions agree with TRBD2. Germline lookup yields CDR1 SGHRS and CDR2 YFSETQ. The length of the CDR3 is 15 residues. With V trimmed by 2 bases and J by 3 bases, 8 bases remained unmatched. CDR3 sequence (DNA): TGCGCCAGCAGCTTACCATCAGCGGGGCACTACGAGCAGTACTTC. It translates to CASSLPSAGHYEQYF.